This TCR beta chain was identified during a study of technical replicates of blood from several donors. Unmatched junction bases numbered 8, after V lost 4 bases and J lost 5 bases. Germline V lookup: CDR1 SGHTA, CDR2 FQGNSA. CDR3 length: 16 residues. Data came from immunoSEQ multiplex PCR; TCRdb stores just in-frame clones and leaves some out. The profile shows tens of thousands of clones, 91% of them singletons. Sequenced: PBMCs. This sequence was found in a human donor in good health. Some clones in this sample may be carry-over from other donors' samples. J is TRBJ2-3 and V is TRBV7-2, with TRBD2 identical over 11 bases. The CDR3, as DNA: TGTGCCAGCAGCTCACTGGCTAGCGGGGGGTTAGATACGCAGTATTTT. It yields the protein CASSSLASGGLDTQYF.